This TCR beta chain was documented in a study of Graves' ophthalmopathy and Graves' hyperthyroidism. The study's findings and limits: Ophthalmopathy progression was predicted by the model at 70.59% sensitivity and less than 80% specificity. The blood repertoire also included most expanded thyroid clonotypes above 0.001 frequency. Distinction of ophthalmopathy from stable hyperthyroidism by a 13-signature model reached roughly 87% sensitivity and more than 65% specificity.

This clonotype was observed many times. Its matching antigen is unknown. Using RNA transcripts, the TCR beta CDR3 regions were amplified. First-round RT-PCR relied on HTBI primers, and a second-round multiplex PCR came next. TCRdb ran MiXCR on the multiplex PCR reads and lists one entry per CDR3 protein. The data contain under 400,000 distinct CDR3 sequences, roughly a sixth of them singletons. V was cut by 5 bases and J by 2 bases, with 7 bases left in between. This CDR3 has 13 amino acids. The receptor was isolated from an adult man with Graves' ophthalmopathy. The sample comprised peripheral blood. The J gene is TRBJ1-5, the V gene TRBV12-3 or TRBV12-4; perhaps TRBD1 as D (5 bases). The CDR3 nucleotides read TGTGCCAGCAGTCAGGGACGCAATCAGCCCCAGCATTTT. It specifies CASSQGRNQPQHF.